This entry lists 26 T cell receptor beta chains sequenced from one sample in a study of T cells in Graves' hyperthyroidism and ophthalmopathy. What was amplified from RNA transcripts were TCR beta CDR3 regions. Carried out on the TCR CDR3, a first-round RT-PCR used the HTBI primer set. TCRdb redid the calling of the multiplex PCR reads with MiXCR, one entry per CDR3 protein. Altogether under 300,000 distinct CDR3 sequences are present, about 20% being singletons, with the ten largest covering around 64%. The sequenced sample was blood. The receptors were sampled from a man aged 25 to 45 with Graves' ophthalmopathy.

CDR3 region: CASSLEAIKQYF. CDR3 bases: TGTGCCAGCAGTTTAGAGGCAATTAAGCAGTATTTT. J is TRBJ2-3 and V is TRBV28; no clear D gene. The germline V and J ends were trimmed by 2 bases and 11 bases, with 11 bases remaining between them. The CDR3 sequence is 12 residues long. CDR1 is MDHEN and CDR2 is SYDVKM in the germline V gene.

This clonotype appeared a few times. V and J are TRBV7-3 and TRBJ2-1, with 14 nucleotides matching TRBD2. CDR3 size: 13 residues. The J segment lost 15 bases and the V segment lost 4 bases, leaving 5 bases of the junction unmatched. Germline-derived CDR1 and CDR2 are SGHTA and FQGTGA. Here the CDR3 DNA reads TGTGCCAGCAGCTCCGGGACTAGCGGGGGACTGTTCTTC. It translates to CASSSGTSGGLFF.

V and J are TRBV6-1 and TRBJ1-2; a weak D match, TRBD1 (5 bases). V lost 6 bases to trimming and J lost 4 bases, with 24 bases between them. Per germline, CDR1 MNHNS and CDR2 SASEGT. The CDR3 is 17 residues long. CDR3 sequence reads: CASRLGTTTFLIYGYTF. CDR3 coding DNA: TGTGCCAGCAGACTCGGGACGACAACGTTTCTTATCTATGGCTACACCTTC.

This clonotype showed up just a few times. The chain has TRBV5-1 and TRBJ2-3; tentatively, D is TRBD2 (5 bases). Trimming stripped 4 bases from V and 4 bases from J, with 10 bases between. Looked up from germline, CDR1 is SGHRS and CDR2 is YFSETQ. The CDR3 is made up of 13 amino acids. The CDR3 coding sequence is TGCGCCAGCAGCAAACCTAGCTCAGATACGCAGTATTTT. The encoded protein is CASSKPSSDTQYF.

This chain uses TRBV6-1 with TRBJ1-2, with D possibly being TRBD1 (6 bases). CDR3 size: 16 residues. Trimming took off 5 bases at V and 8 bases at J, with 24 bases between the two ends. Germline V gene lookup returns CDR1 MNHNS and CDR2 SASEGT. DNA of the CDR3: TGTGCCAGCAGTCCACCCGGGACACAGGAGCTAAGGGGCTACACCTTC. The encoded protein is CASSPPGTQELRGYTF.

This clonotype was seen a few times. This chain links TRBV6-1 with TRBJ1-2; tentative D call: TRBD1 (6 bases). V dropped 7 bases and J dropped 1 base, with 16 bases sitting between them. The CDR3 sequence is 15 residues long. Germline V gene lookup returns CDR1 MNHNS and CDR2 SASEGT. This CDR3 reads CASTIQGLVNYGYTF. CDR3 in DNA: TGTGCCAGCACCATCCAGGGGCTTGTTAACTATGGCTACACCTTC.

The CDR3 is CASSPAGQIPTQQFF. CDR3 nucleotide sequence: TGTGCCAGCAGCCCCGCGGGACAGATCCCCACCCAGCAGTTCTTC. The chain combines TRBV3-1 with TRBJ2-1; D possibly corresponds to TRBD1 (7 bases). Looked up from germline, CDR1 is LGHDT and CDR2 is YNNKEL (reference sequence). The CDR3 loop spans 15 amino acids. V lost 4 bases, J lost 11 bases, and 21 bases lay in between.

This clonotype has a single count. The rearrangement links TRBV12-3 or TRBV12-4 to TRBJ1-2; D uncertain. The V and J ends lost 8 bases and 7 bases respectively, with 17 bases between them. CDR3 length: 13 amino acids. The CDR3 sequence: CASVREGFGGYTF. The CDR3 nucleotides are TGTGCCAGCGTCCGGGAGGGCTTCGGTGGCTACACCTTC.

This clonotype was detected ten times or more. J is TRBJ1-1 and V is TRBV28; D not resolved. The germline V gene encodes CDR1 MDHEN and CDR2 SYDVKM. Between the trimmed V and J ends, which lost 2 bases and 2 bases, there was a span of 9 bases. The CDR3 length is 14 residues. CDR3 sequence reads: CASSLMLQNTEAFF. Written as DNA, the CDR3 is TGTGCCAGCAGTTTAATGCTGCAAAACACTGAAGCTTTCTTT.

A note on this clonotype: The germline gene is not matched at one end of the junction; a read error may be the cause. CDR3 residues: CASSLGTGVNSPLLF. DNA of the CDR3: TGTGCCAGCAGTTTAGGGACAGGGGTTAATTCACCCCTCCTCTTT. The chain carries TRBV27 and TRBJ1-6; TRBD1 matches at 10 bases. From germline, CDR1 is MNHEY and CDR2 SMNVEV (reference sequence). The CDR3 is 15 residues long.

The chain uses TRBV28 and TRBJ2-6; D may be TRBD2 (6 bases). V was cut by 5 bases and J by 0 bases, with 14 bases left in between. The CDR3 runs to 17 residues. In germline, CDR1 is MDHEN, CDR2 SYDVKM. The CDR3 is CASSPRGINSGANVLTF. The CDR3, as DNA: TGTGCCAGCAGTCCCCGGGGGATTAACTCTGGGGCCAACGTCCTGACTTTC. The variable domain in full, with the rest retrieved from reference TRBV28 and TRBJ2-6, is DVKVTQSSRYLVKRTGEKVFLECVQDMDHENMFWYRQDPGLGLRLIYFSYDVKMKEKGDIPEGYSVSREKKERFSLILESASTNQTSMYLCASSPRGINSGANVLTFGAGSRLTVL.

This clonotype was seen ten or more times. The CDR3 loop reads CASSYEGGGQPQHF. In nucleotides, the CDR3 is TGCGCCAGCAGCTACGAGGGGGGTGGTCAGCCCCAGCATTTT. V is TRBV5-1 and J is TRBJ1-5, with D perhaps matching TRBD1 (6 bases). Trimming removed 3 bases from V and 6 bases from J, with 13 bases in between. The CDR3 contains 14 residues. CDR1 is SGHRS, CDR2 YFSETQ, per germline. Based on the CDR3 plus reference TRBV5-1 and TRBJ1-5, the full variable domain is KAGVTQTPRYLIKTRGQQVTLSCSPISGHRSVSWYQQTPGQGLQFLFEYFSETQRNKGNFPGRFSGRQFSNSRSEMNVSTLELGDSALYLCASSYEGGGQPQHFGDGTRLSIL.

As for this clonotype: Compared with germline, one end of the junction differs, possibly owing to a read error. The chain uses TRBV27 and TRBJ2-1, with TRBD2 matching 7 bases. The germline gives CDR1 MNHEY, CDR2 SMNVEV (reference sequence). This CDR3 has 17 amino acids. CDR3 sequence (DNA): TGTGCCAGCAGGAAAGCGGGACCAGCGAACTCCTACAATGAGCAGCTCTTC. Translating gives CASRKAGPANSYNEQLF.

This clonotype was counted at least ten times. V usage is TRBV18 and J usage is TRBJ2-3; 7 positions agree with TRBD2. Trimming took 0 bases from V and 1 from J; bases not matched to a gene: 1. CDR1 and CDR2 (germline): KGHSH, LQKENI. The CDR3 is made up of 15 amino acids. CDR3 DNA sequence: TGTGCCAGCTCACCACCGGGGGGGGGCACAGATACGCAGTATTTT. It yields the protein CASSPPGGGTDTQYF. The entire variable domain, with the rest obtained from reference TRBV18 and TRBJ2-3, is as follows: NAGVMQNPRHLVRRRGQEARLRCSPMKGHSHVYWYRQLPEEGLKFMVYLQKENIIDESGMPKERFSAEFPKEGPSILRIQQVVRGDSAAYFCASSPPGGGTDTQYFGPGTRLTVL.

In nucleotides, the CDR3 is TGTGCCAGCAGTTTGCCAGAAGAGCCAGATACGCAGTATTTT. Its translation is CASSLPEEPDTQYF. This chain uses TRBV28 with TRBJ2-3; D ambiguous. Germline V gene data show CDR1 as MDHEN and CDR2 as SYDVKM. Deletions cut 3 bases from V and 4 bases from J, with 11 bases between. The CDR3 runs to 14 residues.

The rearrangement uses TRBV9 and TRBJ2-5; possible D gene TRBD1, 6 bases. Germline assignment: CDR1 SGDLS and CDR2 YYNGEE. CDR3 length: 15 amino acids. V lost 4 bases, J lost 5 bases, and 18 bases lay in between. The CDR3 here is CASSSVGALGETQYF. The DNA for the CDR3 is TGTGCCAGCAGCTCAGTGGGGGCCCTCGGGGAGACCCAGTACTTC.

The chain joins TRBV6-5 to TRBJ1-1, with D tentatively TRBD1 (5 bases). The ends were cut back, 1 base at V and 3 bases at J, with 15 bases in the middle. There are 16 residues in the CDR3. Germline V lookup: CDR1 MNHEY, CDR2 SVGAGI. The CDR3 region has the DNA TGTGCCAGCAGTTACTTGGGTACACGGGGGGACACTGAAGCTTTCTTT. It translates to CASSYLGTRGDTEAFF.

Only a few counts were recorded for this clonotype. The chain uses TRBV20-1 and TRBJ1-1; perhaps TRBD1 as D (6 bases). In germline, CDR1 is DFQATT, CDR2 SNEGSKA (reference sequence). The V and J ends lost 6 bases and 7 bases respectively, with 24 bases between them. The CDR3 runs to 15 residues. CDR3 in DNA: TGCAGTGCCCGATGGGACAACAGAACAGAAAATGAAGCTTTCTTT. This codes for CSARWDNRTENEAFF.

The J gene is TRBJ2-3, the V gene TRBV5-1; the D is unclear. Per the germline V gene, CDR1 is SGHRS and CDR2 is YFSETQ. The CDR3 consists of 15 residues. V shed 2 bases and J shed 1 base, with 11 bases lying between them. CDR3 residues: CASSLQLSGTDTQYF. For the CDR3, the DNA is TGCGCCAGCAGCTTACAACTCTCTGGCACAGATACGCAGTATTTT. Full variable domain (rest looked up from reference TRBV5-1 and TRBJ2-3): KAGVTQTPRYLIKTRGQQVTLSCSPISGHRSVSWYQQTPGQGLQFLFEYFSETQRNKGNFPGRFSGRQFSNSRSEMNVSTLELGDSALYLCASSLQLSGTDTQYFGPGTRLTVL.

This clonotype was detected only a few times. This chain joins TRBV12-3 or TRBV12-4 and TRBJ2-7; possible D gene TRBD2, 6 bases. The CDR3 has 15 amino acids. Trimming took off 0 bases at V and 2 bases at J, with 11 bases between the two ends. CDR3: CASSLADGGTYEQYF. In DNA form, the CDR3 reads TGTGCCAGCAGTTTAGCGGATGGGGGGACCTACGAGCAGTACTTC.

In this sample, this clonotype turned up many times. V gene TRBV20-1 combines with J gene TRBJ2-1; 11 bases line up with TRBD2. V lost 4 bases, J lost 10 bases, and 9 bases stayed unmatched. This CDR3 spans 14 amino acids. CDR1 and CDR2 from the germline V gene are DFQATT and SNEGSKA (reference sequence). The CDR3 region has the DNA TGCAGTGCTACGGAACTAGCGGGAGAGGACGAGCAGTTCTTC. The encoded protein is CSATELAGEDEQFF.

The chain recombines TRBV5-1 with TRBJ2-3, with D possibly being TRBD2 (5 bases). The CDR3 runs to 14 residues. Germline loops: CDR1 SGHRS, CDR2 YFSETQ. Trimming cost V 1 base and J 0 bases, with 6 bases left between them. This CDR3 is CASSLTRSTDTQYF. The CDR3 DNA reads TGCGCCAGCAGCTTGACTAGGAGCACAGATACGCAGTATTTT.

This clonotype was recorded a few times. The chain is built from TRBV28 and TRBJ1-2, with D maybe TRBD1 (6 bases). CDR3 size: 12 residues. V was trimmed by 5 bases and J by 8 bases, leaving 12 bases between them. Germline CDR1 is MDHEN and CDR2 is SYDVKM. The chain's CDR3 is CASSPWTAGYTF. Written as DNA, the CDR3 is TGTGCCAGCAGTCCCTGGACAGCAGGCTACACCTTC.

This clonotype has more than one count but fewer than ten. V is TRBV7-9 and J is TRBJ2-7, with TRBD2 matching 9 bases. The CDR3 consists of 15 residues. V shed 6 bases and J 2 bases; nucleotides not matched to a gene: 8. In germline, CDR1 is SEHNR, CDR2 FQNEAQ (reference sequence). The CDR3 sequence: CASRSAASGTYEQYF. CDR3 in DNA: TGTGCCAGCAGGTCCGCGGCTAGCGGGACCTACGAGCAGTACTTC.

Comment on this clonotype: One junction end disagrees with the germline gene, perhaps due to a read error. The DNA of the CDR3 is TGTGCCAGCAGCATTAGGACAGGGGGAGGAGAGATCCAGTACTTC. This sequence encodes CASSIRTGGGEIQYF. The rearrangement uses TRBV5-6 and TRBJ2-5, with TRBD1 identical over 10 bases. Germline V gene data show CDR1 as SGHDT and CDR2 as YYEEEE. The CDR3 has 15 amino acids.

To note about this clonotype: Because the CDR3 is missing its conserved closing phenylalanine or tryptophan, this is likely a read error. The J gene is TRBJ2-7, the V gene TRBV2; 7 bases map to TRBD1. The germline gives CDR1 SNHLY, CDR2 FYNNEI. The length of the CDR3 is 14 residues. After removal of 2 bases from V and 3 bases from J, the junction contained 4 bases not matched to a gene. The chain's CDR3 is CASSEQGVGYEQYS. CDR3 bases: TGTGCCAGCAGTGAACAGGGGGTCGGCTACGAGCAGTACTCC.